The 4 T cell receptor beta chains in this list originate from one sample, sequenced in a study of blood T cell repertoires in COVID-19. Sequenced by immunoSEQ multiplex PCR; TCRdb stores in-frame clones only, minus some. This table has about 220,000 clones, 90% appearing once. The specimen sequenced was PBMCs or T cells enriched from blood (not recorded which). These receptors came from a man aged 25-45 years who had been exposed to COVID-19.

The DNA of the CDR3 is TGTGCCAGCAGCAAGAGCGGGGGGTCTTACAATGAGCAGTTCTTC. Translating it yields CASSKSGGSYNEQFF. This chain joins TRBV7-9 and TRBJ2-1; 9 bases are shared with TRBD2. J gave up 4 bases and V 5 bases, and 6 bases lay outside the gene matches. Germline CDR1 is SEHNR and CDR2 is FQNEAQ (reference sequence). The CDR3 has 15 residues.

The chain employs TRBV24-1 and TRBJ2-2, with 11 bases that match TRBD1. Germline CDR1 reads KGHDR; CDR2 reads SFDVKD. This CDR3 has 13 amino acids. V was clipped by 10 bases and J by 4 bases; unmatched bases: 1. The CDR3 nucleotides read TGTGCCACGGGGACAGGGGGCACCGGGGAGCTGTTTTTT. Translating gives CATGTGGTGELFF.

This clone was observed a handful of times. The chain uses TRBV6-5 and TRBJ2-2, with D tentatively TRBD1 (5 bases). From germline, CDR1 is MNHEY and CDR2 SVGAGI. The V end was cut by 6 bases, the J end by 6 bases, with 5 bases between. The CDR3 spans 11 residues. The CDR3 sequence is CASSRAGELFF. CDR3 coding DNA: TGTGCCAGCAGCAGGGCCGGGGAGCTGTTTTTT.

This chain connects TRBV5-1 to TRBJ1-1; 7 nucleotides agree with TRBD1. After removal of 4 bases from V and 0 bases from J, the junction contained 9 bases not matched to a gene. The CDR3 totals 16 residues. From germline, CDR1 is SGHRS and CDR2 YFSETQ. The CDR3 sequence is CASSRFQGGMNTEAFF. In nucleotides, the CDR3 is TGCGCCAGCAGCCGGTTCCAGGGGGGAATGAACACTGAAGCTTTCTTT.